This TCR beta chain is from a study of beta chain features in type 1 diabetes. Across the study: Patients looked much like healthy donors when it came to age, gender and cell yields.

Broader study findings: Reduced insertions and increased deletions marked VDJ junctions in type 1 diabetes patients. Type 1 diabetes patients showed a moderate but significant shortening of TCRB CDR3s in all four CD4+ subsets. Across patients, naive, central memory and Treg TCRB repertoires exhibited apparently greater similarity than was observed across healthy donors.

Reverse transcribing all isolated RNA meant expressed TCRB transcripts were sequenced. Sequenced by immunoSEQ multiplex PCR; TCRdb stores in-frame clones only, minus some. Of fewer than 350,000 clones listed, 15% are singletons. V was clipped by 4 bases and J by 5 bases; unmatched bases: 14. The length of the CDR3 is 16 residues. In germline, CDR1 is SGHTA, CDR2 FQGNSA. Cell sorting via CD45RO/CCR7/CD25/CD127/CD95/CD27 was performed to obtain CD4+ naive, central memory, regulatory and stem cell-like memory cells. To note about this clone: Its antigen is not known.

This receptor was obtained from a man aged 18 to 29 with type 1 diabetes. The rearrangement links TRBV7-2 to TRBJ2-7; 7 bases are a match to TRBD2. The source material was naive CD4+ T cells from blood. CDR3 region: CASSSGRGGSYHEQYF. In DNA form, the CDR3 reads TGTGCCAGCAGCTCCGGTAGAGGCGGGAGCTACCACGAGCAGTACTTC.